This passage covers 8 T cell receptor beta chains from one sample sequenced in a study of CD8 T cells in ankylosing spondylitis (dated by TCRdb to about 2017). Library prep was done by 5' RACE. Sequencing used an Illumina HiSeq 2500. In TCRdb, the public reads were trimmed at Q25 with fastp and aligned with MiXCR, with productive beta chains retained. Under each unique CDR3 protein, matching rows form one entry showing the most common genes and DNA. This sample gives under 450,000 distinct CDR3 sequences in total; approximately 20% of them show up just once. 10% to 15% of the sample is in the top ten clones. The sample was blood, either unsorted or a sorted T cell fraction (not recorded which). The origin of the receptors is a male donor with ankylosing spondylitis or in good health (not recorded which).

The rearrangement uses TRBV7-9 and TRBJ2-7, with TRBD1 identical over 9 bases. The CDR3 spans 13 residues. Germline V gene lookup returns CDR1 SEHNR and CDR2 FQNEAQ (reference sequence). Germline trimming cut 6 bases from V and 5 bases from J; bases unmatched to any gene: 5. CDR3: CASRSQGANEQYF. The CDR3 region has the DNA TGTGCCAGCAGATCACAGGGGGCGAACGAGCAGTACTTC. The full variable domain, its missing parts supplied by reference TRBV7-9 and TRBJ2-7, is DTGVSQNPRHKITKRGQNVTFRCDPISEHNRLYWYRQTLGQGPEFLTYFQNEAQLEKSRLLSDRFSAERPKGSFSTLEIQRTEQGDSAMYLCASRSQGANEQYFGPGTRLTVT.

This clonotype was detected a few times. J is TRBJ1-4 and V is TRBV4-2; D unclear. Germline V lookup: CDR1 LGHNA, CDR2 YNFKEQ. Trimming pared 0 bases from V and 10 bases from J, leaving 6 bases between. This CDR3 comprises 12 residues. CDR3 region: CASSQDAGKLFF. In nucleotides, the CDR3 is TGTGCCAGCAGCCAAGATGCCGGAAAACTGTTTTTT.

This clonotype was counted many times. This chain joins TRBV12-3 or TRBV12-4 and TRBJ2-2; D gene unclear. V was pared by 3 bases and J by 6 bases, with 8 bases between. The CDR3 runs to 13 residues. The CDR3 DNA follows: TGTGCCAGCAGTTTTAGTGGGGCCGGGGAGCTGTTTTTT. It is translated as CASSFSGAGELFF.

This clonotype has only a few counts. The genes are TRBV27 and TRBJ2-3, with D possibly TRBD2 on 7 matching bases. V lost 6 bases, J lost 5 bases, and 21 bases lay in between. The germline V gene has CDR1 MNHEY and CDR2 SMNVEV (reference sequence). This CDR3 is 16 amino acids long. DNA of the CDR3: TGTGCCAGCAGAGACTCTCCGGGGGGCCCACGAGATACGCAGTATTTT. This translates into CASRDSPGGPRDTQYF.

This chain joins TRBV20-1 and TRBJ2-7; D may match TRBD1 or TRBD2 (5 bases each). CDR3 length: 16 amino acids. Germline V gene lookup returns CDR1 DFQATT and CDR2 SNEGSKA (reference sequence). V lost 5 bases and J lost 2, with 22 bases in between. This chain's CDR3 is CSAGPQGRTLAYEQYF. The CDR3 bases are TGCAGTGCTGGACCCCAGGGCCGGACACTAGCCTACGAGCAGTACTTC.

The chain is built from TRBV12-3 or TRBV12-4 and TRBJ1-2; 7 bases map to TRBD1. V lost 3 bases, J lost 6 bases, and 4 bases stayed unmatched. The CDR3 is made up of 13 amino acids. CDR3 DNA sequence: TGTGCCAGCAGTTTTGCAGGGGGGGATGGCTACACCTTC. It encodes CASSFAGGDGYTF.

This clonotype was observed many times. The gene calls are TRBV27 and TRBJ2-7; 8 nucleotides match TRBD1. Unmatched junction bases numbered 5, after V lost 2 bases and J lost 2 bases. In germline, CDR1 is MNHEY, CDR2 SMNVEV (reference sequence). The CDR3 is 15 residues long. The CDR3 DNA reads TGTGCCAGCAGTTTAGAAGGACAGGGCGCCTACGAGCAGTACTTC. This codes for CASSLEGQGAYEQYF.

This clonotype was seen only a few times. The chain joins TRBV7-8 to TRBJ2-7; 9 nucleotides agree with TRBD2. This CDR3 is built from 15 residues. J lost 2 bases, V lost 1 base, and 3 bases had no gene match. CDR1 is SGHVS and CDR2 is FQNEAQ in the germline V gene. The CDR3 region has the DNA TGTGCCAGCAGCTTAGTTGGCGGGGGGGCCTACGAGCAGTACTTC. Encoded protein: CASSLVGGGAYEQYF.